This TCR beta chain was captured in a study of T cells in Graves' hyperthyroidism and ophthalmopathy. General study results and limits: Blood held most thyroid clonotypes expanded above 0.001 frequency.

PBMCs were collected from a 10 ml volume of fresh peripheral blood. RNA transcripts served as the template for amplifying TCR beta CDR3 regions. Researchers ran a first-round RT-PCR on the TCR CDR3 using the HTBI primer set. TCRdb analysed the multiplex PCR reads with MiXCR anew, one entry per CDR3 protein. Altogether 380,000 or so distinct CDR3 sequences are present, 11% to 15% being singletons, with the ten largest covering just under 25%. The table lists this clonotype with a few counts. Its antigen remains unknown. CDR1 SQVTM and CDR2 ANQGSEA come from the germline V gene. The CDR3 runs 12 residues. J was trimmed by 9 bases and V by 4 bases; bases with no gene match: 3.

The chain has TRBV29-1 and TRBJ2-1; TRBD2 aligns across 10 bases. The sample was blood. This clonotype originated in a woman younger than 45 with Graves' hyperthyroidism. CDR3 residues: CSVVLAGVEQFF. The CDR3 DNA reads TGCAGCGTTGTTCTAGCGGGAGTTGAGCAGTTCTTC.